This T cell receptor (beta chain) was captured by sequencing in a study of blood T cell repertoires in COVID-19. The wider study: Samples taken during acute and convalescent COVID-19 were collected in the United States, Italy and Spain. T cells, B-cell-depleted T cells, or PBMCs provided the cDNA or gDNA that served as material.

Original methodology: How many nucleated cells were present was estimated from reference gene primer amplification. Assay used: immunoSEQ multiplex PCR; TCRdb lists only in-frame clones, some missing. V, J and clone size derive from that table, while D and trimming were established from the DNA sequence. Of 95,000 to 150,000 clones detected, around nine tenths appear once; the ten largest clones hold 0.95% to 1.5%. This clone has a single count. The V and J ends lost 6 bases and 6 bases, in that order; junction bases with no gene match: 1. The CDR3 is 13 amino acids. Germline values: CDR1 MGHDK, CDR2 SYGVNS.

The sequenced sample consisted of peripheral blood. The receptor's source is a woman aged 80 or older with acute or convalescent COVID-19. The J gene is TRBJ2-7, the V gene TRBV25-1, with TRBD2 identical over 14 bases. CDR3 bases: TGTGCCAGCAGGACTAGCGGGAGGGCCGAGCAGTACTTC. This codes for CASRTSGRAEQYF.